Below, 19 T cell receptor beta chains from the same sample are listed, as sequenced in a study of T-cell memory formation after mild COVID-19. TCRdb passed the 5' RACE reads through MiXCR, listing each CDR3 protein once. The table includes approximately 40,000 distinct CDR3 sequences, approximately 10% detected once. The specimen sequenced was PBMCs or a T cell subset sorted from them (not recorded which). Source of these receptors: a man aged 18-30 years who had mild COVID-19 (a few samples of this study predate the infection). Cell type and time point are not known.

This clonotype was recorded at least ten times. The chain uses TRBV18 and TRBJ2-5, with D perhaps TRBD1 or TRBD2 (5 bases each). The CDR3 spans 16 residues. The V gene's germline CDR1 is KGHSH and CDR2 LQKENI. Trimming cost V 3 bases and J 5 bases, with 19 bases left between them. The CDR3 reads CASSPLSGPIGETQYF. As DNA, the CDR3 is TGTGCCAGCTCACCTTTATCGGGGCCAATTGGGGAGACCCAGTACTTC.

This clonotype was seen ten or more times. The genes are TRBV12-3 or TRBV12-4 and TRBJ1-5, with D tentatively TRBD1 (6 bases). The ends were cut back, 4 bases at V and 6 bases at J, with 25 bases in the middle. This CDR3 is built from 18 residues. Here the CDR3 reads CASSSIEVSGDYIQPQHF. DNA of the CDR3: TGTGCCAGCAGTTCTATAGAGGTATCAGGGGATTATATTCAGCCCCAGCATTTT.

This clonotype was seen at least ten times. The V and J genes are TRBV28 and TRBJ1-4, with D tentatively TRBD1 (5 bases). Germline values: CDR1 MDHEN, CDR2 SYDVKM. This CDR3 region has 11 residues. V was clipped by 2 bases and J by 12 bases, with 7 bases between them. DNA of the CDR3: TGTGCCAGCAGTTTAAGCAGGGAACTGTTTTTT. The encoded protein is CASSLSRELFF. The full variable domain, in which reference TRBV28 and TRBJ1-4 provide the parts outside the CDR3, is DVKVTQSSRYLVKRTGEKVFLECVQDMDHENMFWYRQDPGLGLRLIYFSYDVKMKEKGDIPEGYSVSREKKERFSLILESASTNQTSMYLCASSLSRELFFGSGTQLSVL.

This clonotype came up many times. The rearrangement links TRBV18 to TRBJ1-1; D not certain. Trimming stripped 3 bases from V and 6 bases from J, with 20 bases between. This CDR3 region has 16 residues. Per the germline V gene, CDR1 is KGHSH and CDR2 is LQKENI. In DNA, the CDR3 is TGTGCCAGCTCACCGAAATTATTGACAACCCTCCCTGAAGCTTTCTTT. Translating gives CASSPKLLTTLPEAFF.

The sample holds many counts of this clonotype. This rearrangement joins TRBV7-3 to TRBJ1-2; D is unclear. V gave up 5 bases and J gave up 0 bases, with 10 bases separating them. Germline CDR1 is SGHTA and CDR2 is FQGTGA. CDR3 length: 14 residues. DNA for the CDR3: TGTGCCAGCAGCCCGACCGAAGCTAACTATGGCTACACCTTC. Residues: CASSPTEANYGYTF.

The sample holds many counts of this clonotype. This chain joins TRBV7-3 and TRBJ2-5; D not certain. V was shortened by 1 base and J by 3 bases, with 6 bases between the two germline ends. Germline V gene lookup returns CDR1 SGHTA and CDR2 FQGTGA. The CDR3 is made up of 13 amino acids. CDR3: CASSLNREETQYF. In DNA form, the CDR3 reads TGTGCCAGCAGCTTAAACAGAGAAGAGACCCAGTACTTC.

This chain uses TRBV18 with TRBJ1-2; 7 positions agree with TRBD1. V was pared by 1 base and J by 8 bases, with 7 bases of the junction left unmatched. Per the germline V gene, CDR1 is KGHSH and CDR2 is LQKENI. The CDR3 extends over 14 amino acids. The CDR3 spells CASSPQTGFLGYTF. The CDR3 DNA is TGTGCCAGCTCACCACAGACAGGGTTTCTGGGCTACACCTTC.

The table lists this clonotype with many counts. CDR3 sequence: CASSQGNYGYTF. In DNA form, the CDR3 reads TGTGCCAGCAGCCAGGGGAACTATGGCTACACCTTC. J is TRBJ1-2 and V is TRBV3-1; unclear D gene. Trimming took 3 bases from V and 2 from J, leaving 4 bases between them. The CDR3 length is 12 residues. Germline assignment: CDR1 LGHDT and CDR2 YNNKEL (reference sequence).

This clonotype has a count of ten or more. V and J are TRBV10-2 and TRBJ1-2, with a tentative D call TRBD1 (6 bases). Germline CDR1 WSHSY, CDR2 SAAADI. CDR3 length: 14 amino acids. Trimming pared 0 bases from V and 8 bases from J, leaving 13 bases between. CDR3 sequence: CASSESTGVGGYTF. The CDR3 nucleotides are TGCGCCAGCAGTGAGTCGACAGGAGTTGGGGGCTACACCTTC.

This clonotype was observed at least ten times. The V call is TRBV7-9, the J call TRBJ2-1; 10 bases agree with TRBD2. Germline CDR1 reads SEHNR; CDR2 reads FQNEAQ (reference sequence). The trim removed 2 bases at V and 6 bases at J, leaving 4 bases unmatched. This CDR3 region has 15 residues. Here the CDR3 DNA reads TGTGCCAGCAGCTTAAATAGCGGGGGGACCAATGAGCAGTTCTTC. Its protein product is CASSLNSGGTNEQFF.

This clonotype has at least ten counts. The V and J genes are TRBV7-2 and TRBJ2-2; 15 bases are shared with TRBD2. In germline, CDR1 is SGHTA, CDR2 FQGNSA. With V trimmed by 1 base and J by 3 bases, 9 bases remained unmatched. The CDR3 has 20 amino acids. The CDR3, as DNA: TGTGCCAGCAGCTTAGAGGGGACTAGCGGGGGGACTAAATACACCGGGGAGCTGTTTTTT. It translates to CASSLEGTSGGTKYTGELFF. The whole variable domain, remainder taken from reference TRBV7-2 and TRBJ2-2, is GAGVSQSPSNKVTEKGKDVELRCDPISGHTALYWYRQSLGQGLEFLIYFQGNSAPDKSGLPSDRFSAERTGGSVSTLTIQRTQQEDSAVYLCASSLEGTSGGTKYTGELFFGEGSRLTVL.

This clonotype showed up many times. The genes are TRBV18 and TRBJ2-6; no clear D gene. This CDR3 is built from 18 residues. The V gene lost 1 base and the J gene lost 4 bases, with 17 bases spanning the gap. In germline, CDR1 is KGHSH, CDR2 LQKENI. The CDR3 is CASSPLPASRSGANVLTF. DNA for the CDR3: TGTGCCAGCTCACCACTCCCGGCAAGCAGGTCGGGGGCCAACGTCCTGACTTTC.

This clonotype showed up just a few times. The rearrangement links TRBV7-9 to TRBJ1-4; D is unresolved. Looked up from germline, CDR1 is SEHNR and CDR2 is FQNEAQ (reference sequence). The V end was cut by 5 bases, the J end by 6 bases, with 7 bases between. This CDR3 comprises 12 residues. DNA for the CDR3: TGTGCCAGCAGCGCGGAGTATGAAAAACTGTTTTTT. The encoded protein is CASSAEYEKLFF.

The chain combines TRBV2 with TRBJ2-7; 8 bases agree with TRBD1. CDR1 and CDR2 from the germline V gene are SNHLY and FYNNEI. The CDR3 consists of 13 residues. V lost 3 bases to trimming and J lost 7 bases; unmatched junction nucleotides: 5. CDR3 nucleotides: TGTGCCAGCAGTGAGGGGACAGGCCGGGAGCAGTACTTC. Amino acids: CASSEGTGREQYF.

This clonotype was seen many times. The chain has TRBV29-1 and TRBJ2-5; 8 bases agree with TRBD1. Trimming took 3 bases from V and 5 from J; bases not matched to a gene: 8. CDR1 is SQVTM and CDR2 is ANQGSEA in the germline V gene. CDR3 length: 14 amino acids. The CDR3 protein is CSVDRQGASETQYF. CDR3 coding DNA: TGCAGCGTTGATCGGCAGGGGGCGAGCGAGACCCAGTACTTC.

The V gene is TRBV6-1, the J gene TRBJ2-7; D may correspond to TRBD1 or TRBD2 (6 bases each). This CDR3 comprises 13 residues. Per germline, CDR1 MNHNS and CDR2 SASEGT. V lost 2 bases, J lost 5 bases, and 10 bases lay in between. CDR3 amino acids: CASSERGGNEQYF. As DNA, the CDR3 is TGTGCCAGCAGTGAACGAGGGGGGAACGAGCAGTACTTC.

Comment on this clonotype: This sequence may be a read error, since a much larger clone differs from it by one base. The gene calls are TRBV6-2 or TRBV6-3 and TRBJ2-2; TRBD1 is a possible D gene (6 bases). The CDR3 totals 12 residues. CDR1 is MNHEY, CDR2 SVGEGT, per germline. This CDR3 is CASTRGTGEMFF. The CDR3 DNA reads as TGTGCCAGCACCAGGGGCACCGGGGAGATGTTTTTT.

The table lists this clonotype with a few counts. The gene calls are TRBV5-4 and TRBJ1-1; D unclear. The V and J ends lost 0 bases and 3 bases respectively, with 12 bases between them. Germline V gene data show CDR1 as SGHNT and CDR2 as YYREEE (reference sequence). The CDR3 loop spans 15 amino acids. CDR3 loop: CASSLEKAFDTEAFF. The CDR3 coding sequence is TGTGCCAGCAGCTTGGAAAAGGCCTTTGACACTGAAGCTTTCTTT.

This clonotype is categorized as medium-sized. The chain couples TRBV7-6 to TRBJ2-2; D gene uncertain. This CDR3 region has 13 residues. Germline V gene lookup returns CDR1 SGHVS and CDR2 FNYEAQ. V gave up 1 base and J gave up 3 bases, with 3 bases separating them. The CDR3 DNA reads TGTGCCAGCAGCTTAGGGGACACCGGGGAGCTGTTTTTT. Translating gives CASSLGDTGELFF.